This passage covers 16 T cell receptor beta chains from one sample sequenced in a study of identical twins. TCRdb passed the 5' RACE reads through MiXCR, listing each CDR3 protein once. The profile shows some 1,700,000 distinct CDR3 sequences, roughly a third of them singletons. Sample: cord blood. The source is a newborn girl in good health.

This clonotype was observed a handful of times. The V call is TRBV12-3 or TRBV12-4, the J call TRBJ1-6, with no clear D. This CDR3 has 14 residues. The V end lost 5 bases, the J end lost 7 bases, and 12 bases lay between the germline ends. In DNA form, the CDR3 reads TGTGCCAGCAGTGGGAGGGTGACGAATTCACCCCTCCACTTT. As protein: CASSGRVTNSPLHF.

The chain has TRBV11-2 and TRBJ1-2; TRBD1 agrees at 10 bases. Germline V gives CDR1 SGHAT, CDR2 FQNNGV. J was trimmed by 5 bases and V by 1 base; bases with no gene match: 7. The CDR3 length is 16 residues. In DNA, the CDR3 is TGTGCCAGCAGCTTAGCCTCGACAGGGGGCAGATATGGCTACACCTTC. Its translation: CASSLASTGGRYGYTF.

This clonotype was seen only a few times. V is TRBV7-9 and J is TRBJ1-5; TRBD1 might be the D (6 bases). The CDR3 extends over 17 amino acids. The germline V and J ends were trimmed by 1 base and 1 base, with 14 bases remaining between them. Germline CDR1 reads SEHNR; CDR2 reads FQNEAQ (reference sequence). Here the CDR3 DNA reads TGTGCCAGCAGCTTAGTCACCGGGACACCGAGCAATCAGCCCCAGCATTTT. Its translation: CASSLVTGTPSNQPQHF.

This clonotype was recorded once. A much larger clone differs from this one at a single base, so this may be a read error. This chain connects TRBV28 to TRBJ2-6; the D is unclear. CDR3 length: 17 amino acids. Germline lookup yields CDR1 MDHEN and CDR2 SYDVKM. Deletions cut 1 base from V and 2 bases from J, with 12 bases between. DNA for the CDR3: TGTGCCAGCAGTTTATACCTTCTCAGCCCTGGGGCCAACGTCCTGACTTTC. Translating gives CASSLYLLSPGANVLTF.

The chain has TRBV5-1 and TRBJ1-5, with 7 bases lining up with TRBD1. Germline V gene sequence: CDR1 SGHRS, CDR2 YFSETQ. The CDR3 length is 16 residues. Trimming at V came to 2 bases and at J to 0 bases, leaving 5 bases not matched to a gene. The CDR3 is CASSLGGGNSNQPQHF. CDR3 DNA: TGCGCCAGCAGCTTAGGAGGGGGCAATAGCAATCAGCCCCAGCATTTT.

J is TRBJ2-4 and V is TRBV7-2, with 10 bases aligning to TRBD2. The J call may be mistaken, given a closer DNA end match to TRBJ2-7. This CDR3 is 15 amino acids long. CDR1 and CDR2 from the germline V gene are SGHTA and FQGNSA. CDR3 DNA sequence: TGTGCCAGCAGCGACCCTTGGACTAGCGGATACGAGCAGTACTTC. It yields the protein CASSDPWTSGYEQYF.

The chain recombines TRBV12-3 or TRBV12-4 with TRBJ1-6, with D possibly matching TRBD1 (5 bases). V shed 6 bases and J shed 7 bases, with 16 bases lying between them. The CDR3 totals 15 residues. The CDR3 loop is CASSRAGRRNSPLHF. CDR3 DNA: TGTGCCAGCAGCAGAGCGGGACGCCGAAATTCACCCCTCCACTTT.

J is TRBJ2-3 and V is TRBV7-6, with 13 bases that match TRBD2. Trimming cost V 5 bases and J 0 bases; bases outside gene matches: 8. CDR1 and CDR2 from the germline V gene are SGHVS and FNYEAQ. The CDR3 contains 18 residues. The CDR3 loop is CASSPRTSGSLSTDTQYF. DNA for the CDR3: TGTGCCAGCAGCCCCCGGACTAGCGGGAGCCTTAGCACAGATACGCAGTATTTT.

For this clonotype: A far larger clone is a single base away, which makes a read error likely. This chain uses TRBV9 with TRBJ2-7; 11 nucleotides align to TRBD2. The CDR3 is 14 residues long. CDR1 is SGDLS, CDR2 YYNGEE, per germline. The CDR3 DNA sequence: TGTACCAGCAGCGTAGGGACTAGCGGCTACGAGCAGTACTTC. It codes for CTSSVGTSGYEQYF.

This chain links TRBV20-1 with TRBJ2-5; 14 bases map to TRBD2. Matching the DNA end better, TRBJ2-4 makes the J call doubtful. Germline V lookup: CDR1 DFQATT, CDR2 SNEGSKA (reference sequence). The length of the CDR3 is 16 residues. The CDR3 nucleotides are TGCAGTGCTAGAGTCGGGACTAGCGGGAGAAGCTACATTCAGTACTTC. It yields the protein CSARVGTSGRSYIQYF.

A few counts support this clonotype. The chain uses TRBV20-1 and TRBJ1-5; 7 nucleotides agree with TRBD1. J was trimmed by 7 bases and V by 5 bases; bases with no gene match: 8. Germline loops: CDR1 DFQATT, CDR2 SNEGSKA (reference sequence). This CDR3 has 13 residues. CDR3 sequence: CSARQGGEQPQHF. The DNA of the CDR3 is TGCAGTGCTCGACAGGGAGGTGAACAGCCCCAGCATTTT.

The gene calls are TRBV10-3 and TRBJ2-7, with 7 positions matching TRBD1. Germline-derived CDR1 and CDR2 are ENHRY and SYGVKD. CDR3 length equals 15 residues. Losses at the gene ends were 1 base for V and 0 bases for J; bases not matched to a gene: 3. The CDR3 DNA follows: TGTGCCATCAGTGAGTTGGACAGGTCCTCCTACGAGCAGTACTTC. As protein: CAISELDRSSYEQYF.

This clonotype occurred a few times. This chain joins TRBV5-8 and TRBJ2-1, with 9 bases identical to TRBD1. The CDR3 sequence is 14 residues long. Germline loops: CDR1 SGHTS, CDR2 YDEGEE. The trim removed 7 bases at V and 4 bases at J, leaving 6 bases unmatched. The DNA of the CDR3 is TGTGCCAGCGCCCTCGACAGGGGGTACAATGAGCAGTTCTTC. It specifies CASALDRGYNEQFF.

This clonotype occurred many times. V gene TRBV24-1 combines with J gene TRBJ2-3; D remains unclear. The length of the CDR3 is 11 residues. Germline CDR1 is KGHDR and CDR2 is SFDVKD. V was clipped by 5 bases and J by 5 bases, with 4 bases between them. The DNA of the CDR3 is TGTGCCACCAGTGGAGGAGATACGCAGTATTTT. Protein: CATSGGDTQYF.

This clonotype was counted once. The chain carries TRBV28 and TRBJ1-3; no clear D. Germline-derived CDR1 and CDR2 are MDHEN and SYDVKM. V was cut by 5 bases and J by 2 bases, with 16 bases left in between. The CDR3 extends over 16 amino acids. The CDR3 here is CASSASDSWAGNTIYF. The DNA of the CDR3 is TGTGCCAGCAGTGCCTCGGACTCCTGGGCTGGAAACACCATATATTTT.

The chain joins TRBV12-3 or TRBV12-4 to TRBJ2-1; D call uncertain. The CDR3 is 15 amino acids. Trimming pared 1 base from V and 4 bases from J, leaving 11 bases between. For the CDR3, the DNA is TGTGCCAGCAGTTTAGTCGGAGAGGCGTACAATGAGCAGTTCTTC. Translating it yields CASSLVGEAYNEQFF.